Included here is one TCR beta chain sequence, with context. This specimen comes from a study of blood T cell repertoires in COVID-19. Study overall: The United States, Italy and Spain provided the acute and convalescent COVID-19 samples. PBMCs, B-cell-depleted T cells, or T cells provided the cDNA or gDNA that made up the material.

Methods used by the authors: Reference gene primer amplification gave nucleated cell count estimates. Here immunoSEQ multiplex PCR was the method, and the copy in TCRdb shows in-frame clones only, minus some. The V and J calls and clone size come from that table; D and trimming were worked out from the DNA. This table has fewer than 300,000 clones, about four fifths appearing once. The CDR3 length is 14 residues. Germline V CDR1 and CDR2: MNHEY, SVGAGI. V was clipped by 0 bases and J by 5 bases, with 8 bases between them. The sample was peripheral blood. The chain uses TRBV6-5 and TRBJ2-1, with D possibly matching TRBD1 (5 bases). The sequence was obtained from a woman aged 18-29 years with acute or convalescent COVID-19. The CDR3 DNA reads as TGTGCCAGCAGTTACTCGGCAGGGAACAATGAGCAGTTCTTC. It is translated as CASSYSAGNNEQFF.